A selection of T cell receptor beta chains follows, all from one sample in a study of cytomegalovirus exposure and HLA in healthy donors. Data came from immunoSEQ multiplex PCR; TCRdb stores just in-frame clones and leaves some out. The sample lists some 130,000 clones; about 78% were seen once. The sequencing sample was made of PBMCs. These receptors originate from a human donor in good health. The CDR3 runs from the conserved cysteine through the conserved F or W. The D gene is left open where the match is weak. Clone size is given for some rows only: seen once, a few or many times, or a class if the clone is expanded.

NA	TRBJ2-3	TRBV4-2	NA	CASSQGRPTDTQYF	TGTGCCAGCAGCCAGGGGCGCCCCACAGATACGCAGTATTTT
NA	TRBJ2-7	TRBV25-1	NA	CASSELRGRVYEQYF	TGTGCCAGCAGTGAATTGCGGGGACGGGTCTACGAGCAGTACTTC
NA	TRBJ2-1	TRBV2	NA	CASIKSRGEQFF	TGTGCCAGCATAAAAAGTCGGGGGGAGCAGTTCTTC
few	TRBJ1-2	TRBV9	NA	CASSVTSSVVYGYTF	TGTGCCAGCAGCGTCACTTCTTCGGTAGTCTACGGCTACACCTTC
few	TRBJ1-1	TRBV4-1	NA	CASSQVGGLQIFFF	TGCGCCAGCAGCCAAGTCGGGGGGCTACAAATTTTTTTCTTT
NA	TRBJ2-2	TRBV10-2	NA	CASALALWEPMNTGELFF	TGCGCCAGCGCTCTAGCCCTGTGGGAGCCTATGAACACCGGGGAGCTGTTTTTT
once	TRBJ2-5	TRBV5-1	TRBD2	CASSQWASGSFETQYF	TGCGCCAGCAGCCAGTGGGCTAGCGGGAGTTTTGAGACCCAGTACTTC
NA	TRBJ2-2	TRBV5-1	NA	CASSLGGTNTGELFF	TGCGCCAGCAGCTTGGGAGGGACTAACACCGGGGAGCTGTTTTTT
NA	TRBJ2-7	TRBV7-9	NA	CASSFETDKTYEQYF	TGTGCCAGCAGCTTCGAGACAGATAAAACCTACGAGCAGTACTTC
NA	TRBJ1-4	TRBV7-3	TRBD1	CASSQDGTGMEKLFF	TGTGCCAGCAGCCAGGACGGGACAGGGATGGAAAAACTGTTTTTT
NA	TRBJ2-7	TRBV30	TRBD1	CAWSGDRGTYEQYF	TGTGCCTGGAGTGGGGACAGGGGCACCTACGAGCAGTACTTC
few	TRBJ1-2	TRBV27	TRBD1	CASRSQGARGYTF	TGTGCCAGCAGGTCACAGGGGGCGCGGGGCTACACCTTC
NA	TRBJ2-7	TRBV19	TRBD2	CASNLGEGMNEQYF	TGTGCCAGTAATCTCGGGGAGGGAATGAACGAGCAGTACTTC
NA	TRBJ2-7	TRBV7-2	TRBD2	CASSLEGGGLYEQYF	TGTGCCAGCAGCTTAGAAGGCGGGGGACTCTACGAGCAGTACTTC
NA	TRBJ2-1	TRBV5-4	NA	CASTRGGPGRASRNNEQFF	TGTGCCAGCACCCGTGGTGGTCCTGGAAGGGCTAGCAGGAACAATGAGCAGTTCTTC
once	TRBJ2-7	TRBV7-2	TRBD2	CASSLSRTRLYF	TGTGCCAGCAGCTTATCTAGGACTAGGCTGTACTTC
NA	TRBJ2-3	TRBV7-8	TRBD2	CASTQRGASLYQYF	TGTGCCAGCACCCAGCGGGGGGCCTCGCTATACCAGTATTTT
NA	TRBJ2-5	TRBV6-1	NA	CASSVGRSKETQYF	TGTGCCAGCAGTGTGGGCAGAAGTAAAGAGACCCAGTACTTC
NA	TRBJ2-7	TRBV7-2	NA	CASSPRGGDIRYEQYF	TGTGCCAGCAGCCCACGCGGCGGTGATATTCGCTACGAGCAGTACTTC
NA	TRBJ1-3	TRBV9	TRBD1	CASNVRQGELLGGNTIYF	TGTGCCAGCAACGTAAGACAGGGCGAGTTACTCGGTGGAAACACCATATATTTT
NA	TRBJ1-2	TRBV4-1	TRBD1	CASSLRTGYQDYGYTF	TGCGCCAGCAGCCTACGGACAGGATATCAGGACTATGGCTACACCTTC
NA	TRBJ2-3	TRBV29-1	TRBD2	CSVSLAGATTSTDTQYF	TGCAGCGTCTCACTAGCGGGGGCCACAACTAGCACAGATACGCAGTATTTT
few	TRBJ2-3	TRBV9	NA	CASSVRQGGTDTQYF	TGTGCCAGCAGCGTCCGGCAGGGCGGCACAGATACGCAGTATTTT
NA	TRBJ2-2	TRBV7-7	NA	CASKTDTGELFF	TGTGCTAGTAAGACAGACACCGGGGAGCTGTTTTTT
once	TRBJ2-1	TRBV7-3	TRBD1	CASSSNRGEYNEQFF	TGTGCCAGCAGCTCAAACAGGGGCGAATACAATGAGCAGTTCTTC
NA	TRBJ1-1	TRBV11-3	NA	CASISATGELLGTEAFF	TGTGCCAGCATCTCAGCCACAGGAGAGCTGTTGGGCACTGAAGCTTTCTTT
NA	TRBJ2-1	TRBV14	TRBD2	CASSTRLAGVGNEQFF	TGTGCCAGCAGCACCCGACTAGCGGGAGTTGGCAATGAGCAGTTCTTC
NA	TRBJ1-3	TRBV6-1	NA	CASKGQNGNTIYF	TGTGCCAGCAAAGGACAGAACGGAAACACCATATATTTT
NA	TRBJ1-1	TRBV20-1	NA	CSAMQGFAAFF	TGCAGTGCGATGCAGGGGTTTGCAGCTTTCTTT
NA	TRBJ2-1	TRBV19	TRBD1	CASSQQGWGEQFF	TGTGCCAGTAGCCAACAGGGGTGGGGTGAGCAGTTCTTC
NA	TRBJ2-7	TRBV27	TRBD2	CASRPRLAGTYEQYF	TGTGCCAGCAGGCCAAGACTAGCGGGAACCTACGAGCAGTACTTC
once	TRBJ2-3	TRBV25-1	NA	CASSVQGGTDTQYF	TGTGCCAGCAGTGTCCAGGGCGGTACAGATACGCAGTATTTT
NA	TRBJ2-2	TRBV7-9	TRBD1	CSSSAQLTGSDTGELFF	TGTTCCAGCAGCGCACAACTGACAGGGTCGGACACCGGGGAGCTGTTTTTT
NA	TRBJ1-5	TRBV29-1	NA	CSVSSGLDQPQHF	TGCAGCGTTAGCAGTGGGCTTGATCAGCCCCAGCATTTT
NA	TRBJ2-5	TRBV19	TRBD1	CASSNRDRGQETQYF	TGTGCCAGTAGTAACCGGGACAGGGGCCAAGAGACCCAGTACTTC
few	TRBJ2-7	TRBV5-1	NA	CASSRTASSYEQYF	TGCGCCAGCAGCCGGACGGCTAGCTCCTACGAGCAGTACTTC
NA	TRBJ1-2	TRBV5-1	TRBD1	CASSPGQGNPYTF	TGCGCCAGCAGCCCGGGACAGGGAAACCCCTACACCTTC
NA	TRBJ1-1	TRBV6-1	NA	CAGMRTVPTEAFF	TGTGCCGGCATGAGAACAGTTCCAACTGAAGCTTTCTTT
NA	TRBJ2-3	TRBV27	TRBD2	CASSLGTSGGADTQYF	TGTGCCAGCAGTTTAGGGACTAGCGGGGGGGCAGATACGCAGTATTTT
few	TRBJ1-5	TRBV19	NA	CASSIAVQGNQPQHF	TGTGCCAGTAGTATTGCGGTCCAGGGGAATCAGCCCCAGCATTTT
few	TRBJ2-5	TRBV7-2	TRBD2	CASSSGLAGGRETQYF	TGTGCCAGCAGCTCCGGACTAGCGGGGGGGAGAGAGACCCAGTACTTC